The 2 T cell receptor beta chains below come from one sample, sequenced in a study of blood T cell repertoires in COVID-19. Sequencing used immunoSEQ multiplex PCR; TCRdb keeps in-frame clones, though not all of them. The table includes 200,000 to 300,000 clones, approximately 88% detected once. Sample: PBMCs or T cells enriched from blood (not recorded which). The source of these receptors is a woman aged 40 to 50 with acute COVID-19.

The rearrangement uses TRBV19 and TRBJ1-5, with 7 bases aligning to TRBD1. V shed 8 bases, J shed 3 bases, and the junction held 7 bases outside the gene matches. The CDR3 length is 14 residues. The V gene's germline CDR1 is LNHDA and CDR2 SQIVND (reference sequence). The CDR3 DNA follows: TGTGCCAGTGCGCCGGGACAGCTCAATCAGCCCCAGCATTTT. Translation: CASAPGQLNQPQHF.

This chain uses TRBV19 with TRBJ1-2; 8 positions match TRBD1. Germline CDR1 and CDR2: LNHDA and SQIVND (reference sequence). V lost 6 bases, J lost 8 bases, and 11 bases stayed unmatched. The CDR3 extends over 14 amino acids. The CDR3 DNA reads as TGTGCCAGTAGACCTAATGACAGGGGCGGGGGCTACACCTTC. It yields the protein CASRPNDRGGGYTF.